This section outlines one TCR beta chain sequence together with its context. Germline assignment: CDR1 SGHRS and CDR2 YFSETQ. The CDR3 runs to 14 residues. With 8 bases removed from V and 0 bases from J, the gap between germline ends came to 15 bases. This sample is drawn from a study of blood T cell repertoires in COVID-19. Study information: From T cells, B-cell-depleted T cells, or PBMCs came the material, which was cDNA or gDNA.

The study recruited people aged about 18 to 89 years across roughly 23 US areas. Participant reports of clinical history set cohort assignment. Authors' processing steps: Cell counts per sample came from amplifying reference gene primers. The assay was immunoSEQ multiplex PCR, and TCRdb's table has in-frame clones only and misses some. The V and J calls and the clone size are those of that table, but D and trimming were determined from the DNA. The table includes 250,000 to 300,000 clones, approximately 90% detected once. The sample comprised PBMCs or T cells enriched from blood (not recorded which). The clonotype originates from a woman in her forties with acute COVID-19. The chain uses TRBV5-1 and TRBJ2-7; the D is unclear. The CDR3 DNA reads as TGCGCCAGTAGCCGGTTGGTCAACTCCTACGAGCAGTACTTC. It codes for CASSRLVNSYEQYF.